Listed here are 30 T cell receptor beta chains from one sample, sequenced in a study of cytomegalovirus exposure and HLA in healthy donors. The PCR was carried out with 60 Vbeta primers and 13 Jbeta primers. Using immunoSEQ multiplex PCR, the repertoire was profiled, and TCRdb retains in-frame clones only, with some absent. The top ten hold 0.3% of the sample, which has around 260,000 clones, under 90% seen once. Material: PBMCs. The receptors were gathered from a girl aged 2-10 years in good health and CMV-seronegative.

This sequence joins TRBV28 and TRBJ1-4; 11 positions match TRBD1. CDR1 and CDR2 (germline): MDHEN, SYDVKM. This CDR3 is 16 amino acids long. V shed 4 bases and J 6 bases; nucleotides not matched to a gene: 7. The CDR3 DNA reads as TGTGCCAGCAGTTCCGGACAGGGGGCTAGTCATGAAAAACTGTTTTTT. Protein product: CASSSGQGASHEKLFF. Full variable domain (outside the CDR3, taken from reference TRBV28 and TRBJ1-4): DVKVTQSSRYLVKRTGEKVFLECVQDMDHENMFWYRQDPGLGLRLIYFSYDVKMKEKGDIPEGYSVSREKKERFSLILESASTNQTSMYLCASSSGQGASHEKLFFGSGTQLSVL.

This chain links TRBV14 with TRBJ2-3; perhaps TRBD2 as D (5 bases). Germline assignment: CDR1 SGHDN and CDR2 FVKESK. CDR3 length: 15 amino acids. Trimming left V 3 bases short and J 3 bases short, with 13 bases between. DNA for the CDR3: TGTGCCAGCAGCCAGTTATGGACTGGGACAGATACGCAGTATTTT. Amino acids: CASSQLWTGTDTQYF.

This sequence joins TRBV7-9 and TRBJ2-2; the match to TRBD2 covers 8 bases. Per germline, CDR1 SEHNR and CDR2 FQNEAQ (reference sequence). The CDR3 spans 16 residues. V shed 1 base and J 4 bases; nucleotides not matched to a gene: 5. This CDR3 reads CASSLVRGGRTGELFF. The CDR3 DNA reads as TGTGCCAGCAGCTTAGTACGGGGGGGCCGCACCGGGGAGCTGTTTTTT.

This clone was found a few times. The chain is built from TRBV28 and TRBJ2-7; TRBD2 matches 9 bases. Trimming removed 4 bases from V and 4 bases from J; junction bases left unmatched: 8. The CDR3 has 15 amino acids. CDR1 MDHEN and CDR2 SYDVKM come from the germline V gene. CDR3 in amino acids: CASSSGGGGAYEQYF. CDR3 in DNA: TGTGCCAGCAGTTCTGGCGGGGGGGGCGCGTACGAGCAGTACTTC.

This rearrangement joins TRBV2 to TRBJ2-7; 9 positions agree with TRBD2. This CDR3 contains 14 residues. Germline lookup yields CDR1 SNHLY and CDR2 FYNNEI. With 4 bases clipped from V and 6 bases from J, the junction kept 7 bases outside the gene matches. In nucleotides, the CDR3 is TGTGCCAGCAGTGTTGATAGCGGGGGTTTCGAGCAGTACTTC. Protein product: CASSVDSGGFEQYF.

The chain links TRBV4-1 to TRBJ2-7; D is ambiguous. Trimming removed 4 bases from V and 3 bases from J, with 16 bases in between. The CDR3 totals 15 residues. The germline V gene has CDR1 MGHRA and CDR2 YSYEKL. The CDR3 DNA reads TGCGCCAGCAGCCCTGGCGGATTTCTGCGCTACGAGCAGTACTTC. It translates to CASSPGGFLRYEQYF.

The chain uses TRBV10-3 and TRBJ2-1; TRBD2 is a possible D gene (6 bases). Germline V gene data show CDR1 as ENHRY and CDR2 as SYGVKD. V lost 3 bases and J 8 bases, leaving 17 bases between the germline ends. CDR3 length: 15 residues. The CDR3 reads CAISEGRDAADEQFF. DNA for the CDR3: TGTGCCATCAGTGAAGGGCGGGATGCCGCGGATGAGCAGTTCTTC.

The chain uses TRBV28 and TRBJ1-3; 8 bases are shared with TRBD1. V lost 3 bases to trimming and J lost 3 bases; unmatched junction nucleotides: 1. CDR3 size: 14 residues. Germline V gene data show CDR1 as MDHEN and CDR2 as SYDVKM. The CDR3 region is CASSLTGVGNTIYF. The CDR3 bases are TGTGCCAGCAGTTTGACAGGGGTTGGAAACACCATATATTTT.

The chain's CDR3 is CASSVGTGIPRANYGYTF. Written as DNA, the CDR3 is TGTGCCAGCAGTGTCGGGACTGGAATACCGAGGGCCAACTATGGCTACACCTTC. J is TRBJ1-2 and V is TRBV27, with a tentative D call TRBD1 (5 bases). V dropped 5 bases and J dropped 2 bases, with 24 bases sitting between them. The germline V gene encodes CDR1 MNHEY and CDR2 SMNVEV (reference sequence). The CDR3 extends over 18 amino acids.

This clone was found a few times. This sequence joins TRBV7-9 and TRBJ1-2; possibly TRBD1 for D (6 bases). This CDR3 is 14 amino acids long. The germline gives CDR1 SEHNR, CDR2 FQNEAQ (reference sequence). V was cut by 5 bases and J by 4 bases, with 14 bases left in between. CDR3 residues: CASSPKQGGYGYTF. The DNA for the CDR3 is TGTGCCAGCAGCCCGAAACAGGGCGGCTATGGCTACACCTTC.

The V gene is TRBV10-3, the J gene TRBJ2-5; 12 nucleotides line up with TRBD2. This CDR3 spans 15 amino acids. J was trimmed by 4 bases and V by 6 bases; bases with no gene match: 6. Looked up from germline, CDR1 is ENHRY and CDR2 is SYGVKD. The CDR3 here is CAISMTSGGAETQYF. In DNA form, the CDR3 reads TGTGCCATCAGCATGACTAGCGGGGGAGCAGAGACCCAGTACTTC.

A single count supports this clone. The gene calls are TRBV9 and TRBJ2-7; 16 bases map to TRBD2. V was pared by 3 bases and J by 7 bases, with 4 bases of the junction left unmatched. Germline CDR1 SGDLS, CDR2 YYNGEE. This CDR3 contains 15 residues. CDR3 sequence reads: CASSGGTSGRGEQYF. In DNA form, the CDR3 reads TGTGCCAGCAGCGGAGGGACTAGCGGGAGGGGTGAGCAGTACTTC.

This chain connects TRBV5-6 to TRBJ1-1, with D perhaps TRBD1 (6 bases). Germline V gene data show CDR1 as SGHDT and CDR2 as YYEEEE. Deletions cut 5 bases from V and 6 bases from J, with 26 bases between. The CDR3 length is 17 residues. The CDR3 here is CASRGVSQGLYDSEAFF. In DNA form, the CDR3 reads TGTGCCAGCAGAGGCGTCTCACAGGGTTTGTATGACTCTGAAGCTTTCTTT.

This chain uses TRBV5-4 with TRBJ2-7, with a possible D match to TRBD1 (5 bases). The CDR3 sequence is 15 residues long. In germline, CDR1 is SGHNT, CDR2 YYREEE (reference sequence). Trimming took 4 bases from V and 0 from J, leaving 14 bases between them. The CDR3 is CASSLGRGHSYEQYF. The CDR3 coding sequence is TGTGCCAGCAGCCTGGGTAGGGGCCACTCCTACGAGCAGTACTTC.

This chain connects TRBV6-5 to TRBJ1-2, with D perhaps matching TRBD1 (6 bases). The germline gives CDR1 MNHEY, CDR2 SVGAGI. The CDR3 has 13 residues. Trimming took 1 base from V and 8 from J, leaving 11 bases between them. The CDR3: CASSYFQGSGYTF. CDR3 bases: TGTGCCAGCAGTTACTTTCAGGGGTCCGGCTACACCTTC.

The CDR3 spells CASSRDRGHGQPQHF. The CDR3 DNA sequence: TGTGCCAGCAGCCGAGACAGGGGACACGGGCAGCCCCAGCATTTT. The chain links TRBV5-4 to TRBJ1-5; 8 nucleotides align to TRBD1. The junction had 10 bases not matched to a gene; V was cut back by 4 bases and J by 7 bases. Germline V gene sequence: CDR1 SGHNT, CDR2 YYREEE (reference sequence). The CDR3 spans 15 residues.

The chain joins TRBV19 to TRBJ2-7, with 14 bases aligning to TRBD2. Germline CDR1 and CDR2: LNHDA and SQIVND (reference sequence). Unmatched junction bases numbered 6, after V lost 3 bases and J lost 2 bases. There are 17 residues in the CDR3. In DNA, the CDR3 is TGTGCCAGTAGTATCTCCGGGACTAGCGGGAGTCCCTACGAGCAGTACTTC. Its protein product is CASSISGTSGSPYEQYF. Full variable domain (outside the CDR3, taken from reference TRBV19 and TRBJ2-7): DGGITQSPKYLFRKEGQNVTLSCEQNLNHDAMYWYRQDPGQGLRLIYYSQIVNDFQKGDIAEGYSVSREKKESFPLTVTSAQKNPTAFYLCASSISGTSGSPYEQYFGPGTRLTVT.

J is TRBJ1-4 and V is TRBV7-8; D uncertain. Trimming took 1 base from V and 10 from J, leaving 10 bases between them. Germline V CDR1 and CDR2: SGHVS, FQNEAQ. The CDR3 has 13 amino acids. In DNA, the CDR3 is TGTGCCAGCAGCTTAGTCGGGTCAATAAAACTGTTTTTT. Amino acids: CASSLVGSIKLFF.

The chain uses TRBV27 and TRBJ1-2; 11 nucleotides line up with TRBD1. From germline, CDR1 is MNHEY and CDR2 SMNVEV (reference sequence). CDR3 length: 15 amino acids. V shed 4 bases, J shed 4 bases, and the junction held 5 bases outside the gene matches. The CDR3 spells CASSSRTGGAYGYTF. As DNA, the CDR3 is TGTGCCAGCAGTTCCCGGACAGGGGGCGCCTATGGCTACACCTTC.

The chain carries TRBV5-4 and TRBJ2-5; D is ambiguous. CDR3 length: 14 residues. Germline CDR1 reads SGHNT; CDR2 reads YYREEE (reference sequence). V lost 2 bases and J lost 5, with 13 bases in between. The CDR3 spells CASSFLGYAETQYF. CDR3 in DNA: TGTGCCAGCAGCTTTCTAGGATACGCGGAGACCCAGTACTTC.

V usage is TRBV30 and J usage is TRBJ2-1; TRBD2 agrees at 8 bases. With V trimmed by 4 bases and J by 6 bases, 8 bases remained unmatched. The CDR3 runs 14 residues. Germline assignment: CDR1 GTSNPN and CDR2 SVGIG (reference sequence). CDR3 protein: CAWKGLGVSNEQFF. In nucleotides, the CDR3 is TGTGCCTGGAAGGGACTAGGGGTTTCCAATGAGCAGTTCTTC. Variable domain in full (rest from reference TRBV30 and TRBJ2-1): SQTIHQWPATLVQPVGSPLSLECTVEGTSNPNLYWYRQAAGRGLQLLFYSVGIGQISSEVPQNLSASRPQDRQFILSSKKLLLSDSGFYLCAWKGLGVSNEQFFGPGTRLTVL.

This chain uses TRBV19 with TRBJ2-5; weak D call: TRBD2 (5 bases). This CDR3 region has 13 residues. CDR1 and CDR2 from the germline V gene are LNHDA and SQIVND (reference sequence). V was clipped by 4 bases and J by 2 bases, with 8 bases between them. Written as DNA, the CDR3 is TGTGCCAGTAGTACGACTATACAAGAGACCCAGTACTTC. Translating gives CASSTTIQETQYF.

The chain uses TRBV29-1 and TRBJ2-1; 13 bases are shared with TRBD2. This CDR3 has 16 amino acids. J lost 0 bases, V lost 2 bases, and 1 base had no gene match. Germline V gene sequence: CDR1 SQVTM, CDR2 ANQGSEA. CDR3: CSVEWTSGSSYNEQFF. The CDR3 DNA is TGCAGCGTTGAATGGACTAGCGGGAGCTCCTACAATGAGCAGTTCTTC.

The CDR3 bases are TGTGCCAGCAGCGTGGGGACTAGCGGACGAAGCTACGAGCAGTACTTC. It encodes CASSVGTSGRSYEQYF. This chain joins TRBV9 and TRBJ2-7, with 11 bases lining up with TRBD2. CDR3 size: 16 residues. V shed 2 bases and J 3 bases; nucleotides not matched to a gene: 7. Germline V CDR1 and CDR2: SGDLS, YYNGEE.

The chain combines TRBV5-1 with TRBJ2-3, with 14 bases aligning to TRBD2. This CDR3 spans 17 amino acids. J was trimmed by 4 bases and V by 4 bases; bases with no gene match: 8. Germline lookup yields CDR1 SGHRS and CDR2 YFSETQ. CDR3 nucleotides: TGCGCCAGCAGCAAAACTGGACTAGCGGGGGGCGCAGATACGCAGTATTTT. It codes for CASSKTGLAGGADTQYF.

The chain combines TRBV27 with TRBJ2-5; no clear D. Near its end, the DNA agrees better with TRBJ2-7, so the J call may be wrong. This CDR3 region has 11 residues. The germline V gene has CDR1 MNHEY and CDR2 SMNVEV (reference sequence). Here the CDR3 DNA reads TGTGCCAGCAGTTTTATGTACGAGCAGTACTTC. It encodes CASSFMYEQYF.

The chain links TRBV4-1 to TRBJ2-1; 9 positions match TRBD2. Germline CDR1 is MGHRA and CDR2 is YSYEKL. There are 15 residues in the CDR3. Losses at the gene ends were 1 base for V and 2 bases for J; bases not matched to a gene: 0. The chain's CDR3 is CASSQASGTYNEQFF. In DNA, the CDR3 is TGCGCCAGCAGCCAAGCTAGCGGGACCTACAATGAGCAGTTCTTC.

The CDR3 nucleotides are TGTGCCAGTAGTATGAAGTTAGCGGGAGGACCGACCGTTGATACGCAGTATTTT. Its translation: CASSMKLAGGPTVDTQYF. This chain links TRBV19 with TRBJ2-3; 10 bases line up with TRBD2. Trimming took 3 bases from V and 6 from J; bases not matched to a gene: 15. The CDR3 extends over 18 amino acids. Germline CDR1 LNHDA, CDR2 SQIVND (reference sequence).

This chain links TRBV5-5 with TRBJ2-3; possible D gene TRBD2, 6 bases. This CDR3 has 16 residues. Trimming took off 5 bases at V and 4 bases at J, with 20 bases between the two ends. Germline lookup yields CDR1 SGHKS and CDR2 YYEKEE (reference sequence). This CDR3 reads CASSRGAPGWADTQYF. The CDR3 DNA follows: TGTGCCAGCAGTCGCGGGGCCCCGGGGTGGGCAGATACGCAGTATTTT.

The CDR3 spells CASIGGTEAFF. CDR3 nucleotide sequence: TGTGCCAGCATAGGGGGCACTGAAGCTTTCTTT. This sequence joins TRBV2 and TRBJ1-1; TRBD1 is a possible D gene (6 bases). The ends were cut back, 7 bases at V and 4 bases at J, with 7 bases in the middle. The CDR3 extends over 11 amino acids. Germline CDR1 SNHLY, CDR2 FYNNEI.